The 14 T cell receptor beta chains presented below share a single source sample, sequenced in a study of blood T cells in healthy people across ages. The second PCR ran about 6 to 12 cycles with a sample-barcoded 5' primer and J-beta primers. TCRdb reprocessed the 5' RACE reads with MiXCR, giving one entry per CDR3 protein. Seen here are approximately 690,000 distinct CDR3 sequences, over 40% observed once, and the top ten hold about 30%. The sample was blood. The receptor source for this set is an older man in good health.

Regarding this clonotype: With a much larger clone just one base away, this may be a read error. V and J are TRBV29-1 and TRBJ2-1; TRBD1 might be the D (6 bases). The CDR3 has 12 residues. CDR1 and CDR2 (germline): SQVTM, ANQGSEA. DNA for the CDR3: TGCGGCGCGGACAGAGGTGCCAATGAGCAGTTCTTC. Its translation is CGADRGANEQFF.

In the case of this clonotype: A much larger clone lies a single base off, so this may be a read error. The chain employs TRBV29-1 and TRBJ2-3; the D gene could be TRBD1 or TRBD2 (5 bases each). Between the trimmed V and J ends, which lost 5 bases and 0 bases, there was a span of 15 bases. The CDR3 length is 15 residues. The V gene's germline CDR1 is SQVTM and CDR2 ANQGSEA. CDR3 residues: CSVLVAGSSTDTQYF. CDR3 DNA: TGCAGCGTTCTCGTGGCAGGGAGTAGCACAGATACGCAGTATTTT.

This clonotype has more than one count but fewer than ten. A much larger clonotype is one base distant, so this may be a read error. V is TRBV7-2 and J is TRBJ2-5; 8 bases agree with TRBD1. CDR3 length: 15 residues. J gave up 1 base and V 0 bases, and 1 base lay outside the gene matches. Germline CDR1 is SGHTA and CDR2 is FQGNSA. The CDR3 here is CASSLAGTGQETQYF. CDR3 nucleotides: TGTGCCAGCAGCTTAGCGGGGACAGGCCAAGAGACCCAGTACTTC.

As to this clonotype: Mismatch with germline at one junction end may stem from a read error. The chain links TRBV11-2 to TRBJ2-5, with D unclear. The CDR3 has 14 amino acids. Germline V gene sequence: CDR1 SGHAT, CDR2 FQNNGV. CDR3 coding DNA: TGTACCAGCAGCTTAGAAGGTCTACAAGAGACCCAGTACTTC. Translation: CTSSLEGLQETQYF. Looking up the rest from reference TRBV11-2 and TRBJ2-5 gives the full variable domain: EAGVAQSPRYKIIEKRQSVAFWCNPISGHATLYWYQQILGQGPKLLIQFQNNGVVDDSQLPKDRFSAERLKGVDSTLKIQPAKLEDSAVYLCTSSLEGLQETQYFGPGTRLLVL.

The V and J genes are TRBV7-2 and TRBJ1-4, with 7 bases that match TRBD1. Germline V CDR1 and CDR2: SGHTA, FQGNSA. This CDR3 region has 15 residues. Trimming at V came to 6 bases and at J to 3 bases, leaving 7 bases not matched to a gene. The CDR3 region has the DNA TGTGCCAGCAGTAGACAGGGCGCAGCTAATGAAAAACTGTTTTTT. Residues: CASSRQGAANEKLFF.

This rearrangement joins TRBV5-4 to TRBJ2-5; TRBD2 aligns across 7 bases. V lost 6 bases to trimming and J lost 0 bases; unmatched junction nucleotides: 2. This CDR3 spans 13 amino acids. In germline, CDR1 is SGHNT, CDR2 YYREEE (reference sequence). CDR3 coding DNA: TGTGCCAGCAAGGGAGGGGACCAAGAGACCCAGTACTTC. Translation: CASKGGDQETQYF.

This chain links TRBV12-3 or TRBV12-4 with TRBJ1-2, with TRBD1 identical over 8 bases. The CDR3 covers 14 residues. Trimming at V came to 3 bases and at J to 10 bases, leaving 10 bases not matched to a gene. The CDR3, as DNA: TGTGCCAGCAGTTTGGTGGGAACAGGGGGAGACTACACCTTC. As protein: CASSLVGTGGDYTF.

V gene TRBV7-6 combines with J gene TRBJ2-5; D not certain. V lost 5 bases and J 0 bases, leaving 7 bases between the germline ends. CDR3 length equals 13 residues. CDR1 is SGHVS, CDR2 FNYEAQ, per germline. The CDR3, as DNA: TGTGCCAGCAGCCCAGTCTACCAAGAGACCCAGTACTTC. This codes for CASSPVYQETQYF.

V usage is TRBV4-1 and J usage is TRBJ2-5, with a possible D match to TRBD2 (6 bases). The J call is doubtful: the DNA matches TRBJ2-1 better. CDR1 and CDR2 from the germline V gene are MGHRA and YSYEKL. The CDR3 is 15 amino acids. CDR3 bases: TGCGCCAGCAGCCAAGGTGGTGGGGTTCGGGAGACCCAGTTCTTC. Translating it yields CASSQGGGVRETQFF.

The chain employs TRBV12-3 or TRBV12-4 and TRBJ2-7; a weak D match, TRBD1 (6 bases). The V end was cut by 5 bases, the J end by 6 bases, with 17 bases between. CDR3 size: 14 residues. The CDR3 nucleotides read TGTGCCAGCAGTAACCCGGGACAACCCACCGAGCAGTACTTC. It codes for CASSNPGQPTEQYF.

The rearrangement links TRBV20-1 to TRBJ1-5; D might be TRBD1 (5 bases). The CDR3 extends over 13 amino acids. V gave up 4 bases and J gave up 4 bases, with 11 bases separating them. Germline V gives CDR1 DFQATT, CDR2 SNEGSKA (reference sequence). The DNA for the CDR3 is TGCAGTGCTACCCCCGGGGGAAATCAGCCCCAGCATTTT. It codes for CSATPGGNQPQHF.

The chain carries TRBV11-2 and TRBJ2-5; 8 positions match TRBD1. This CDR3 region has 16 residues. V lost 7 bases to trimming and J lost 4 bases; unmatched junction nucleotides: 14. The V gene's germline CDR1 is SGHAT and CDR2 FQNNGV. CDR3 residues: CASIEGGRGRVETQYF. The DNA for the CDR3 is TGTGCCAGCATCGAAGGGGGCAGGGGGCGCGTAGAGACCCAGTACTTC.

This chain links TRBV7-2 with TRBJ2-3; 8 bases match TRBD1. The CDR3 has 16 amino acids. Germline V gene sequence: CDR1 SGHTA, CDR2 FQGNSA. The J segment lost 0 bases and the V segment lost 4 bases, leaving 6 bases of the junction unmatched. CDR3 region: CASSSWTGISTDTQYF. DNA for the CDR3: TGTGCCAGCAGCTCCTGGACAGGGATTAGCACAGATACGCAGTATTTT. The full variable domain, completed using reference TRBV7-2 and TRBJ2-3, is GAGVSQSPSNKVTEKGKDVELRCDPISGHTALYWYRQSLGQGLEFLIYFQGNSAPDKSGLPSDRFSAERTGGSVSTLTIQRTQQEDSAVYLCASSSWTGISTDTQYFGPGTRLTVL.

The rearrangement uses TRBV5-1 and TRBJ1-5; D remains unclear. CDR3 length: 15 residues. Germline assignment: CDR1 SGHRS and CDR2 YFSETQ. The V gene lost 4 bases and the J gene lost 4 bases, with 15 bases spanning the gap. The CDR3 coding sequence is TGCGCCAGCAGCCCGGACCCCCTAGGTAATCAGCCCCAGCATTTT. Its translation is CASSPDPLGNQPQHF.